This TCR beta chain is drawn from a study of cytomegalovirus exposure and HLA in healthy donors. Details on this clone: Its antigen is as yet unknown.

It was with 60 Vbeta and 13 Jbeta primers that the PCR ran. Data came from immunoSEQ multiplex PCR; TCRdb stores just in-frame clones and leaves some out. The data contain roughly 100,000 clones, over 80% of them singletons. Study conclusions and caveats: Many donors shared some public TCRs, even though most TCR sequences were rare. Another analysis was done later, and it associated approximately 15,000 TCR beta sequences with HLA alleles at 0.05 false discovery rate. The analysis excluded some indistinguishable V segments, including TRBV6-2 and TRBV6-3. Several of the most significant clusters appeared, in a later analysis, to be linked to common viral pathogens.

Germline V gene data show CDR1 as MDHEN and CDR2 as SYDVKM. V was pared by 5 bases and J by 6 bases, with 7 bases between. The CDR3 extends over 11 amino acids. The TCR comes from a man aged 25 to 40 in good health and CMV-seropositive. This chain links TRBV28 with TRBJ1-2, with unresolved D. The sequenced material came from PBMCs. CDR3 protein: CASSGLDGYTF. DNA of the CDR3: TGTGCCAGCAGTGGTTTAGATGGCTACACCTTC.